This paragraph reports one T cell receptor beta chain. This sequence may be a read error, since a much larger clone differs from it by one base. There were healthy Caucasian individuals from Russia, aged roughly 6 to 90, serving as donors. The data were obtained in a study of blood T cells in healthy people across ages. CDR3 length: 14 amino acids. Per the germline V gene, CDR1 is SGHTA and CDR2 is FQGNSA. V lost 3 bases and J 11 bases, leaving 19 bases between the germline ends. A second PCR of 7 to 11 cycles used a sample-barcoded 5' primer and a J-beta primer mix. One entry per CDR3 protein results from TCRdb running MiXCR on the 5' RACE reads. The sample shows approximately 2,000,000 distinct CDR3 sequences, approximately 40% of them seen only once.

The TCR was taken from a human donor in good health. Source material: blood. V gene TRBV7-2 combines with J gene TRBJ2-5; no clear D gene. CDR3 sequence: CASSFQEFGNEQYF. The CDR3 DNA sequence: TGTGCCAGCAGCTTCCAGGAATTCGGAAATGAGCAGTACTTC.